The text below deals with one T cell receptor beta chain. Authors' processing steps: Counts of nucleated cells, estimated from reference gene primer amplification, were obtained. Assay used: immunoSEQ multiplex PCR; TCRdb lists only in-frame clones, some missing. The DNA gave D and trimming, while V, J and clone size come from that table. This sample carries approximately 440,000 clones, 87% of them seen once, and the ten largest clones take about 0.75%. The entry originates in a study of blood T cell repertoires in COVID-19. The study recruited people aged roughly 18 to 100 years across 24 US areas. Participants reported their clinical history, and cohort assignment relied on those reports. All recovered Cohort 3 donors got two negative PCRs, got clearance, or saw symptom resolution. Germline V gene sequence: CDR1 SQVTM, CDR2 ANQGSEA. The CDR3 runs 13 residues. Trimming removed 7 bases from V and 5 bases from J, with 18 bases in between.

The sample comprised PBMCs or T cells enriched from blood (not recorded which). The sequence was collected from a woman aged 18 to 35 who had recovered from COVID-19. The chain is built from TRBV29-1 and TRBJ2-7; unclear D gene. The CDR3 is CSGRTGATDEQYF. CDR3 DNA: TGCAGCGGACGAACGGGTGCGACCGACGAGCAGTACTTC.